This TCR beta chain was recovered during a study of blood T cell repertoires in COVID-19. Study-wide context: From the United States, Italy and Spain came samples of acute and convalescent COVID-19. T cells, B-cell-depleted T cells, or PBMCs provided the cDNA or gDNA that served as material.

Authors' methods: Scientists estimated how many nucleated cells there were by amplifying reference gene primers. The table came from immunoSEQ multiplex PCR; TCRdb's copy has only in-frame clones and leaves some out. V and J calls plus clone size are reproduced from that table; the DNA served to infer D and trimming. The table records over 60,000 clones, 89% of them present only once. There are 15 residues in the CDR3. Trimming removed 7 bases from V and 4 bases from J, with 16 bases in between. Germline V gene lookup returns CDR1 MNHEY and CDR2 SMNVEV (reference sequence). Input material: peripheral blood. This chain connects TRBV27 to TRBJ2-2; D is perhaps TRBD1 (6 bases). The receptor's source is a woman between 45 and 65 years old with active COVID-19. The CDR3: CASKASGAGTGELFF. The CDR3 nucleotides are TGTGCCAGCAAAGCCTCAGGGGCCGGCACCGGGGAGCTGTTTTTT.